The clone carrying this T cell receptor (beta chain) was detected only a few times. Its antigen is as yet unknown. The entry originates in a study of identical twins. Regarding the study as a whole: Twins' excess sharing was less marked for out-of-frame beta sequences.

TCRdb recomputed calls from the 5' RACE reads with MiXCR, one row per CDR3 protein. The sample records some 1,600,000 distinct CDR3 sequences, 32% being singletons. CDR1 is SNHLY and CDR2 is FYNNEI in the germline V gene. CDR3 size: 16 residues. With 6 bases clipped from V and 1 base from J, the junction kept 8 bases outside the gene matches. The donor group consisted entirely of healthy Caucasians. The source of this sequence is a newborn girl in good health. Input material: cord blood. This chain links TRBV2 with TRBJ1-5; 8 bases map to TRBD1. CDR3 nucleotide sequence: TGTGCCAGCAGGAGGGACCCAGGGGGCAGCAATCAGCCCCAGCATTTT. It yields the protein CASRRDPGGSNQPQHF.